This entry concerns a single T cell receptor beta chain. The antigen is undetermined. The sample is drawn from a study of blood T cells in healthy people across ages. The CDR3 is 15 residues long. The germline V gene encodes CDR1 MNHEY and CDR2 SMNVEV (reference sequence). Trimming removed 0 bases at V and 5 bases at J, with 13 bases between. Study conclusions and caveats: The fall in TCR beta diversity per million T cells was roughly linear with age.

A second PCR of 7 to 11 cycles used a sample-barcoded 5' primer and a J-beta primer mix. All samples yielded 2.5 million or more CDR3-containing paired-end reads. TCRdb called the 5' RACE reads again in MiXCR, with one record for every CDR3 protein. The data contain around 1,100,000 distinct CDR3 sequences, approximately 38% of them singletons. V is TRBV27 and J is TRBJ1-1; D uncertain. This sequence was found in a man younger than 35 in good health. The specimen sequenced was blood. CDR3 sequence: CASSLSGGVGTEAFF. The CDR3 DNA reads as TGTGCCAGCAGTTTATCTGGAGGTGTGGGGACTGAAGCTTTCTTT.